This TCR beta chain emerged from a study of shared clonotypes between healthy human individuals. For the study at large: Three plates each covered CD4 naive and memory; CD8 naive two, CD8 memory one. Study results and caveats: The study found lower generation probabilities in non-shared clonotypes than in those shared by all four donors. Researchers found naive subsets generally carried larger estimated richness than memory subsets.

CD45RO-negative CD8 cells positively selected for CCR7 made up the naive population, which excluded terminally differentiated effector memory CD45RA+ cells. Notes on this clone: Its antigen is not identified.

Generated by immunoSEQ multiplex PCR, the TCRdb table keeps only in-frame clones and is missing some. The sample includes about 680,000 clones, about 92% seen only once; the top ten take 24%. The sequenced material came from naive CD8+ T cells sorted from blood. This TCR came from a man aged 25-40 years in good health.

The CDR3 reads CATRTGDTGELFF. The CDR3 nucleotides read TGTGCCACCCGGACGGGGGACACCGGGGAGCTGTTTTTT. The chain couples TRBV6-6 to TRBJ2-2; possibly TRBD2 for D (6 bases). The CDR3 loop spans 13 amino acids. Per germline, CDR1 MNHNY and CDR2 SVGAGI (reference sequence). V dropped 10 bases and J dropped 3 bases, with 12 bases sitting between them.